This T cell receptor beta chain emerged from a study of T-cell reconstitution after alpha-beta-depleted transplantation in children. Study-level points and caveats: At the one-year point after transplant, T-cell counts and TCRbeta diversity were found to come mostly from T cells that had been newly produced. Several hundred expanded graft clones reportedly gave rise to the alpha-beta T cells present about two months after transplant. High day-60 TCRbeta diversity in some patients came from surviving recipient T cells and thymic progenitors.

Germline V lookup: CDR1 SGHRS, CDR2 YFSETQ. This CDR3 region has 14 residues. Trimming at V came to 3 bases and at J to 3 bases, leaving 2 bases not matched to a gene. Concerning this clonotype itself: Its target is unknown.

It was with unique molecular identifiers that the TCRbeta library was prepared. TCRdb re-derived calls from the PCR reads in MiXCR, one entry per CDR3 protein. The sample shows about 980,000 distinct CDR3 sequences, about 26% of them seen only once. The origin of this receptor is a boy younger than two who had a stem cell transplant for SCID, so the T cells may come from the graft donor. This sequence joins TRBV5-1 and TRBJ2-1; TRBD1 aligns across 8 bases. The sequencing used PBMCs, mostly from graft donor cells, collected 360 days after TCRalphabeta/CD19-depleted stem cell transplant. CDR3 amino acids: CASSWTGSYNEQFF. The CDR3 nucleotides read TGCGCCAGCAGCTGGACAGGGAGCTACAATGAGCAGTTCTTC.